What follows are 2 T cell receptor beta chains derived from one specimen sequenced in a study of beta chain features in type 1 diabetes. The entirety of the isolated RNA underwent reverse transcription, so expressed TCRB transcripts were sequenced. Clones were sequenced by immunoSEQ multiplex PCR, and TCRdb holds only the in-frame ones, with some missing. The sample has about 150,000 clones, over 7.5% seen once. The sample was central memory CD4+ T cells from blood. The receptors here all came from a woman aged 18-29 years in good health.

The V and J genes are TRBV7-2 and TRBJ2-6; D may be TRBD2 (7 bases). V was shortened by 6 bases and J by 2 bases, with 17 bases between the two germline ends. CDR1 is SGHTA, CDR2 FQGNSA, per germline. The CDR3 length is 17 residues. Here the CDR3 DNA reads TGTGCCAGCAGGGGGGGGGCAGGGGTACCTGGGGCCAACGTCCTGACTTTC. It codes for CASRGGAGVPGANVLTF.

This rearrangement joins TRBV14 to TRBJ2-1, with TRBD2 matching 9 bases. Trimming at V came to 5 bases and at J to 4 bases, leaving 9 bases not matched to a gene. The CDR3 has 16 residues. CDR1 SGHDN and CDR2 FVKESK come from the germline V gene. This chain's CDR3 is CASSKIAGVGYNEQFF. CDR3 DNA: TGTGCCAGCAGCAAAATAGCGGGAGTGGGGTACAATGAGCAGTTCTTC.